These T cell receptor beta chains were read from a single sample in a study of memory CD4+ T cells and cytomegalovirus serostatus. Produced via immunoSEQ multiplex PCR; TCRdb's table is partial and in-frame only. Here the sample spans 38,000 or so clones, roughly 80% being singletons. Sequencing was performed on memory CD4+ T cells from blood. These receptors all stem from an adult in good health and CMV-seronegative. Both conserved end residues are part of each CDR3. The D gene is left open where the match is weak. The size entry is marked missing in some rows and otherwise reads once, few, many or a size class.

D: -; length: 11; J: TRBJ1-2; size: -; V: TRBV5-5; DNA: TGTGCCAGCAGCCCATCCTATGGCTACACCTTC; CDR3: CASSPSYGYTF
D: TRBD1; length: 14; J: TRBJ1-2; size: -; V: TRBV30; DNA: TGTGCACGGGACAGGGGATTGTTTAAGGGTGGCTACACCTTC; CDR3: CARDRGLFKGGYTF
D: -; length: 14; J: TRBJ2-1; size: -; V: TRBV7-8; DNA: TGTGCCAGCAGCTTAATGCAATCCGTAAATGAGCAGTTCTTC; CDR3: CASSLMQSVNEQFF
D: -; length: 14; J: TRBJ2-7; size: once; V: TRBV7-9; DNA: TGTGCCAGCAGCTTTCGTGAGACCTCCTACGAGCAGTACTTC; CDR3: CASSFRETSYEQYF
D: TRBD1; length: 14; J: TRBJ2-3; size: -; V: TRBV6-1; DNA: TGTGCCAGCAGGGGACAGGGTATGGTGGATACGCAGTATTTT; CDR3: CASRGQGMVDTQYF
D: -; length: 14; J: TRBJ2-3; size: -; V: TRBV5-1; DNA: TGCGCCAGCAGCTTGGGGGGTTTCACAGATACGCAGTATTTT; CDR3: CASSLGGFTDTQYF
D: TRBD1; length: 15; J: TRBJ1-5; size: -; V: TRBV6-6; DNA: TGTGCCAGCGCGGACAGGGGGCCCAGCAATCAGCCCCAGCATTTT; CDR3: CASADRGPSNQPQHF
D: -; length: 15; J: TRBJ2-5; size: few; V: TRBV6-1; DNA: TGTGCCAGCAGCCGGGGACCGACGGGCCAAGAGACCCAGTACTTC; CDR3: CASSRGPTGQETQYF
D: -; length: 16; J: TRBJ1-6; size: -; V: TRBV7-9; DNA: TGTGCCAGCAGCTTAGCGGGGACAATAGCTTATTCACCCCTCCACTTT; CDR3: CASSLAGTIAYSPLHF
D: TRBD1; length: 16; J: TRBJ1-4; size: once; V: TRBV19; DNA: TGTGCCAGTAAACCGACGAGGACAGGCTCGGATGAAAAACTGTTTTTT; CDR3: CASKPTRTGSDEKLFF
D: -; length: 15; J: TRBJ1-3; size: -; V: TRBV30; DNA: TGTGCCTGGACCCGGGACGGCAGCTCTGGAAACACCATATATTTT; CDR3: CAWTRDGSSGNTIYF
D: -; length: 13; J: TRBJ1-4; size: -; V: TRBV5-6; DNA: TGTGCCAGCAGCTTGCTGGGAATTGAAAAACTGTTTTTT; CDR3: CASSLLGIEKLFF
D: -; length: 14; J: TRBJ1-5; size: -; V: TRBV7-8; DNA: TGTGCCAGCAGCTTAGACCAGGGAAATCAGCCCCAGCATTTT; CDR3: CASSLDQGNQPQHF
D: -; length: 11; J: TRBJ1-4; size: -; V: TRBV6-1; DNA: TGTGCCAGCAGCACGGGTGAAAAACTGTTTTTT; CDR3: CASSTGEKLFF
D: -; length: 15; J: TRBJ2-3; size: -; V: TRBV4-1; DNA: TGCGCCAGCAGCCAAGATTGGCTAGGTCCAGATACGCAGTATTTT; CDR3: CASSQDWLGPDTQYF
D: -; length: 15; J: TRBJ2-3; size: -; V: TRBV11-3; DNA: TGTGCCAGCAGCCCGGACAGTTCTAGCACAGATACGCAGTATTTT; CDR3: CASSPDSSSTDTQYF
D: -; length: 13; J: TRBJ2-5; size: -; V: TRBV5-1; DNA: TGCGCCAGCAGCTACCTGTACCAAGAGACCCAGTACTTC; CDR3: CASSYLYQETQYF
D: -; length: 15; J: TRBJ2-7; size: medium-sized; V: TRBV5-1; DNA: TGCGCCAGCAGCGTAACACAGGGAACTACGGGGGAGCAGTACTTC; CDR3: CASSVTQGTTGEQYF
D: -; length: 13; J: TRBJ1-2; size: -; V: TRBV5-6; DNA: TGTGCCAGCAGCTTGGAGGTCATCTATGGCTACACCTTC; CDR3: CASSLEVIYGYTF
D: -; length: 14; J: TRBJ1-1; size: -; V: TRBV30; DNA: TGTGCCTGGAGTGCAGCAGGATCGAACACTGAAGCTTTCTTT; CDR3: CAWSAAGSNTEAFF
D: TRBD1; length: 14; J: TRBJ2-5; size: -; V: TRBV7-6; DNA: TGTGCCAGCAGCTCCAGGGGGAACGGGGAGACCCAGTACTTC; CDR3: CASSSRGNGETQYF
D: -; length: 13; J: TRBJ1-6; size: -; V: TRBV5-1; DNA: TGCGCCAGCAGCCGGACAGAAAATTCACCCCTCCACTTT; CDR3: CASSRTENSPLHF
D: -; length: 13; J: TRBJ1-1; size: -; V: TRBV10-3; DNA: TGTGCCATCAGTCCACATAAGAACACTGAAGCTTTCTTT; CDR3: CAISPHKNTEAFF
D: -; length: 16; J: TRBJ1-1; size: -; V: TRBV15; DNA: TGTGCCACCAGCAGAGATTTCGGCAGGGTGTCCCCTGAAGCTTTCTTT; CDR3: CATSRDFGRVSPEAFF
D: TRBD1; length: 14; J: TRBJ2-7; size: -; V: TRBV6-5; DNA: TGTGCCAGCAGGTGGGGACAGGGCCCCTACGAGCAGTACTTC; CDR3: CASRWGQGPYEQYF
D: -; length: 16; J: TRBJ2-3; size: -; V: TRBV9; DNA: TGTGCCAGCAGCGCTCGTTTAGCGTATAGCACAGATACGCAGTATTTT; CDR3: CASSARLAYSTDTQYF
D: TRBD1; length: 14; J: TRBJ1-2; size: -; V: TRBV5-4; DNA: TGTGCCAGCAGCTTTACAGGGGCCGCGTATGGCTACACCTTC; CDR3: CASSFTGAAYGYTF
D: -; length: 12; J: TRBJ2-7; size: few; V: TRBV6-5; DNA: TGTGCCAGCAGTCAGGGAAGGGGCGAGCAGTACTTC; CDR3: CASSQGRGEQYF
D: TRBD1; length: 14; J: TRBJ2-5; size: few; V: TRBV2; DNA: TGTGCCAGCAGCCGACAGGGGGTGGGGGAGACCCAGTACTTC; CDR3: CASSRQGVGETQYF
D: -; length: 15; J: TRBJ2-7; size: -; V: TRBV11-2; DNA: TGTGCCAGCAGCTTCCCGGCTTTTGGATCCTACGAGCAGTACTTC; CDR3: CASSFPAFGSYEQYF
D: -; length: 17; J: TRBJ2-7; size: -; V: TRBV6-1; DNA: TGTGCCAGCAGTGAAGAGCCCCCCCCTAGATACCCCTACGAGCAGTACTTC; CDR3: CASSEEPPPRYPYEQYF
D: -; length: 16; J: TRBJ1-1; size: few; V: TRBV12-1; DNA: TGTGCCAGCAGCGGGGGGACAGGGGGCTTACATTCTGAAGCTTTCTTT; CDR3: CASSGGTGGLHSEAFF
D: TRBD1; length: 14; J: TRBJ2-3; size: -; V: TRBV6-1; DNA: TGTGCCAGCACCACGGGACAGGGAGCCGATACGCAGTATTTT; CDR3: CASTTGQGADTQYF
D: -; length: 15; J: TRBJ2-2; size: -; V: TRBV7-9; DNA: TGTGCCAGCAGCTTATCGGGGGCGTACACCGGGGAGCTGTTTTTT; CDR3: CASSLSGAYTGELFF
D: -; length: 13; J: TRBJ2-7; size: -; V: TRBV7-2; DNA: TGTGCCAGCAGCTTAGCACCGAACTACGAGCAGTACTTC; CDR3: CASSLAPNYEQYF
D: TRBD1; length: 13; J: TRBJ1-2; size: -; V: TRBV19; DNA: TGTGCCAGTTCTACAGGGGGAAACTATGGCTACACCTTC; CDR3: CASSTGGNYGYTF
D: TRBD1; length: 15; J: TRBJ2-5; size: -; V: TRBV9; DNA: TGTGCCAGCAGCGTAGAGACAGGGGGCCGGGAGACCCAGTACTTC; CDR3: CASSVETGGRETQYF
D: TRBD1; length: 15; J: TRBJ1-2; size: -; V: TRBV9; DNA: TGTGCCAGCAGCGTACGAGCGGGACAGCTCCATGGCTACACCTTC; CDR3: CASSVRAGQLHGYTF
D: TRBD1; length: 15; J: TRBJ1-1; size: -; V: TRBV2; DNA: TGTGCCAGCAGTTATCGACAGGGAACGAACACTGAAGCTTTCTTT; CDR3: CASSYRQGTNTEAFF